This entry features one TCR beta chain sequence. Its cognate antigen has yet to be identified. No much larger clone is present one base from it, and per-base qualities are unavailable. This sample also contains other DNA sequences that code for the same CDR3. This record belongs to a study of cytomegalovirus exposure and HLA in healthy donors (dated 2017 in TCRdb). Context from the whole study: The 666 repertoires of the first cohort and the 110 or so validation repertoires were produced on the same platform, according to a later analysis. The aim of the study was to test whether cataloging public T cell receptors could identify signatures of past pathogen exposure. A separate validation cohort of approximately 120 different subjects was used in addition to the roughly 620-subject first cohort. High-throughput TCR immunosequencing, statistical association of individual TCRs with disease status, and machine learning were combined to predict cytomegalovirus infection status. Results and caveats for the whole study, not just this receptor: In the study, around 150 TCR beta chains were listed as associated with cytomegalovirus. Most TCR sequences were seen in very few donors, while some public TCRs were found in many individuals. In a later analysis, TCRs clustered in the first cohort were found to also tend to co-occur in the 100 to 150 validation repertoires, with 94% of cluster scores above 0. A later analysis lacked HLA typing for the validation cohort, so it scored co-occurrence in that cohort across all 110 or so repertoires. In both the original and validation cohorts, the classifier was reported to diagnose cytomegalovirus status with high specificity and sensitivity. The authors suggested that the approach could potentially be generalized to other disease states and immunological phenotypes. Three of the identified cytomegalovirus-associated TCR beta chains were confirmed in vitro to be specific for cytomegalovirus antigens.

The donors belonged to the validation cohort of under 150 subjects, which was separate from the roughly 680-subject first cohort. The library was built by means of the immunoSEQ multiplex PCR assay. The published analysis was carried out like this. A statistical classification framework was built for diagnosing cytomegalovirus status from the catalog of TCR beta chain sequences. TCRdb took over this immuneACCESS table, retaining in-frame rearrangements with V and J assigned. Such tables are incomplete; in checked studies, under half of the missing clones stem from an unresolved V gene, and the remainder is unexplained. From that table come the V and J calls and clone size; the DNA was used to work out D and trimming. The sample table contains a few hundred thousand clones; only one count was recorded for approximately 80% of them. The ten largest clones take up over 13% of the sample. The junction shows trimming of 4 bases on V and 0 bases on J, plus 1 base between the germline ends. The germline V gene supplies CDR1 ENHRY and CDR2 SYGVKD. From the cysteine through the phenylalanine, the CDR3 covers 11 amino acids. Solely the CDR3 DNA is kept, with 33 bases framed from the first base.

The receptor was isolated from a woman aged 30 to 39 in good health and CMV-seropositive. Sequenced sample: PBMCs. In this chain, TRBV10-3 is recombined with TRBJ2-7, with no reliable assignment of the D segment. CDR3 protein: CAISASYEQYF. Here is the DNA: TGTGCCATCAGTGCCTCCTACGAGCAGTACTTC.